This TCR beta chain appears in the sequencing data of a study of cytomegalovirus exposure and HLA in healthy donors. General study findings and limits: Reportedly, diagnosis of cytomegalovirus status by the classifier showed high specificity and sensitivity. Clusters of TCRs from the first cohort tended to co-occur in the 120 or so validation repertoires (as a later analysis found). Three chains tied to CMV proved CMV antigen-specific in vitro.

CDR1 and CDR2 from the germline V gene are LNHDA and SQIVND (reference sequence). The V and J ends lost 1 base and 7 bases, in that order; junction bases with no gene match: 13. This CDR3 has 17 amino acids. A remark on this clone: Its antigen remains unidentified.

A roughly 120-subject validation cohort, separate from the approximately 720-subject first cohort, supplied the donors. The table came from immunoSEQ multiplex PCR; TCRdb's copy has only in-frame clones and leaves some out. The data hold around 49,000 clones, with nearly 95% observed a single time. The sequenced sample was PBMCs. The V call is TRBV19, the J call TRBJ2-4, with TRBD2 matching 7 bases. The source of this sequence is a woman aged 18-29 years in good health and CMV-seropositive. The CDR3 sequence: CASSIVTGGRGVNIQYF. The CDR3 bases are TGTGCCAGTAGTATAGTAACGGGGGGTAGAGGGGTGAACATTCAGTACTTC.